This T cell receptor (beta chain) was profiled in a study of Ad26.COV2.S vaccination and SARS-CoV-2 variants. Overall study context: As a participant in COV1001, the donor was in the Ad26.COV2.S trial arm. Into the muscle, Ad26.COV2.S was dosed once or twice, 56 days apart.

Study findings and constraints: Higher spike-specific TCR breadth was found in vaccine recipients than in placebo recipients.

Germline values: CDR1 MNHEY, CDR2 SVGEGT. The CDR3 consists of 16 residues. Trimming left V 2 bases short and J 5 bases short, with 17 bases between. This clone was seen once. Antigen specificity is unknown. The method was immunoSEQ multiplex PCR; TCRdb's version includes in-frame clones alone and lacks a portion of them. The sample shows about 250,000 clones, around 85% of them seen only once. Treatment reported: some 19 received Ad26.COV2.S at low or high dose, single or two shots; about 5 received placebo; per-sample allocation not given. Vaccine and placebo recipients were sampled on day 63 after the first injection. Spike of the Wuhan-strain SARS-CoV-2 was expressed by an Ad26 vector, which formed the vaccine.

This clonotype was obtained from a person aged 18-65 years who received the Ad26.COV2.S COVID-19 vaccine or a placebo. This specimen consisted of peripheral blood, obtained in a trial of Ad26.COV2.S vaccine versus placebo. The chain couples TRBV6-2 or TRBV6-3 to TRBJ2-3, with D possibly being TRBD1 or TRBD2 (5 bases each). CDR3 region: CASSYDGRGVGDTQYF. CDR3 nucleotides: TGTGCCAGCAGTTACGACGGACGAGGGGTGGGAGATACGCAGTATTTT.